The 21 T cell receptor beta chains given below trace back to one sample, sequenced in a study of T cells in Graves' hyperthyroidism and ophthalmopathy. Researchers amplified the TCR beta CDR3 regions from RNA transcripts. The primer set for the first-round RT-PCR of the TCR CDR3 was HTBI. TCRdb recomputed calls from the multiplex PCR reads with MiXCR, one row per CDR3 protein. The sample lists about 300,000 distinct CDR3 sequences, roughly 19% occurring once. The sequenced material came from blood. The source of these receptors is a man in his fifties with Graves' ophthalmopathy.

The rearrangement links TRBV6-1 to TRBJ2-3, with no clear D. V lost 8 bases to trimming and J lost 2 bases, with 14 bases between them. Germline V CDR1 and CDR2: MNHNS, SASEGT. The CDR3 spans 14 residues. The CDR3 here is CASVALSFTDTQYF. DNA of the CDR3: TGTGCCAGCGTGGCTCTCTCTTTCACAGATACGCAGTATTTT.

This clonotype came up many times. The chain has TRBV11-2 and TRBJ2-5; weak D call: TRBD2 (7 bases). V lost 5 bases, J lost 6 bases, and 16 bases lay in between. The V gene's germline CDR1 is SGHAT and CDR2 FQNNGV. CDR3 length: 14 residues. The CDR3 loop is CASSPAGGGQTQYF. CDR3 nucleotides: TGTGCCAGCAGCCCGGCCGGCGGGGGCCAGACCCAGTACTTC. The variable domain in full, with the rest retrieved from reference TRBV11-2 and TRBJ2-5, is EAGVAQSPRYKIIEKRQSVAFWCNPISGHATLYWYQQILGQGPKLLIQFQNNGVVDDSQLPKDRFSAERLKGVDSTLKIQPAKLEDSAVYLCASSPAGGGQTQYFGPGTRLLVL.

This clonotype was observed a few times. The CDR3 spells CSARDVRGVNQPQHF. CDR3 in DNA: TGCAGTGCTAGAGACGTCAGGGGTGTCAATCAGCCCCAGCATTTT. V gene TRBV20-1 combines with J gene TRBJ1-5, with a possible D match to TRBD1 (6 bases). The germline CDR1 and CDR2 sequences are DFQATT and SNEGSKA (reference sequence). V dropped 0 bases and J dropped 3 bases, with 12 bases sitting between them. The CDR3 is made up of 15 amino acids.

This clonotype was observed a few times. The chain combines TRBV20-1 with TRBJ1-5, with D maybe TRBD1 (5 bases). The V gene lost 5 bases and the J gene lost 2 bases, with 16 bases spanning the gap. The CDR3 runs 15 residues. Per the germline V gene, CDR1 is DFQATT and CDR2 is SNEGSKA (reference sequence). The CDR3 DNA follows: TGCAGTGCTGAACTGGGGAGGGGTGGCAATCAGCCCCAGCATTTT. Translation: CSAELGRGGNQPQHF.

This clonotype was observed at least ten times. The chain has TRBV2 and TRBJ2-7, with D tentatively TRBD1 (5 bases). CDR1 is SNHLY, CDR2 FYNNEI, per germline. The CDR3 covers 13 residues. The germline V and J ends were trimmed by 8 bases and 3 bases, with 14 bases remaining between them. CDR3 sequence: CASRKTDLYEQYF. The CDR3 DNA follows: TGTGCCAGCCGTAAGACAGATCTCTACGAGCAGTACTTC.

The gene calls are TRBV3-1 and TRBJ1-2, with D perhaps matching TRBD1 (5 bases). The CDR3 has 13 amino acids. V was pared by 1 base and J by 7 bases, with 10 bases between. CDR1 and CDR2 from the germline V gene are LGHDT and YNNKEL (reference sequence). Written as DNA, the CDR3 is TGTGCCAGCAGCCAAGGGGGGGATGGTGGCTACACCTTC. Protein product: CASSQGGDGGYTF.

There are a few counts of this clonotype. The chain recombines TRBV30 with TRBJ2-3; no clear D gene. V lost 2 bases to trimming and J lost 2 bases, with 14 bases between them. Germline V gene lookup returns CDR1 GTSNPN and CDR2 SVGIG (reference sequence). The length of the CDR3 is 15 residues. CDR3 protein: CAWSLAEIYTDTQYF. In nucleotides, the CDR3 is TGTGCCTGGAGTCTGGCGGAAATCTACACAGATACGCAGTATTTT.

This chain links TRBV19 with TRBJ2-3; D ambiguous. V was cut by 3 bases and J by 0 bases, with 7 bases left in between. Germline assignment: CDR1 LNHDA and CDR2 SQIVND (reference sequence). This CDR3 has 14 amino acids. The CDR3 reads CASSIGPSTDTQYF. CDR3 bases: TGTGCCAGTAGTATCGGACCTAGCACAGATACGCAGTATTTT.

This clonotype was detected only a few times. The rearrangement joins TRBV12-5 to TRBJ2-1; 8 bases are a match to TRBD2. Germline CDR1 and CDR2: LGHNT and FRNRAP. V dropped 4 bases and J dropped 9; count of bases not matched to a gene: 5. The CDR3 has 13 amino acids. CDR3 nucleotide sequence: TGTGCTAGTGGTTCCATTACTAGCGGTGAGCAGTTCTTC. This gives the protein CASGSITSGEQFF.

This clonotype appeared many times. This chain uses TRBV11-2 with TRBJ2-7, with 12 bases that match TRBD1. This CDR3 is built from 14 residues. Trimming removed 5 bases from V and 4 bases from J; junction bases left unmatched: 3. From germline, CDR1 is SGHAT and CDR2 FQNNGV. CDR3 in amino acids: CASSRDRGRYEQYF. CDR3 nucleotide sequence: TGTGCCAGCAGCAGGGACAGGGGGCGATACGAGCAGTACTTC.

The V and J genes are TRBV6-1 and TRBJ1-1; possibly TRBD1 for D (5 bases). The CDR3 is made up of 14 amino acids. V lost 5 bases to trimming and J lost 4 bases, with 14 bases between them. In germline, CDR1 is MNHNS, CDR2 SASEGT. As DNA, the CDR3 is TGTGCCAGCAGTTACGCCCTGGGGGGCACTGAAGCTTTCTTT. The encoded protein is CASSYALGGTEAFF.

In its sample, this clonotype was seen a few times. The chain uses TRBV7-9 and TRBJ1-1, with 7 positions matching TRBD1. Germline CDR1 reads SEHNR; CDR2 reads FQNEAQ (reference sequence). The CDR3 runs 14 residues. The V gene end was trimmed by 5 bases and the J gene end by 5 bases; junction bases not matched to a gene: 8. The CDR3 DNA follows: TGTGCCAGCAGCCCGCCGGACAGGTGGACTGAAGCTTTCTTT. Translation gives CASSPPDRWTEAFF. The full variable domain, in which reference TRBV7-9 and TRBJ1-1 provide the parts outside the CDR3, is DTGVSQNPRHKITKRGQNVTFRCDPISEHNRLYWYRQTLGQGPEFLTYFQNEAQLEKSRLLSDRFSAERPKGSFSTLEIQRTEQGDSAMYLCASSPPDRWTEAFFGQGTRLTVV.

Ten or more counts support this clonotype. The chain joins TRBV7-9 to TRBJ2-7; no firm D call. Germline values: CDR1 SEHNR, CDR2 FQNEAQ (reference sequence). This CDR3 contains 13 residues. V lost 4 bases, J lost 2 bases, and 9 bases lay in between. The CDR3 here is CASSSTLTYEQYF. CDR3 DNA sequence: TGTGCCAGCAGCTCGACACTAACCTACGAGCAGTACTTC.

This chain connects TRBV19 to TRBJ2-6, with TRBD1 matching over 10 bases. This CDR3 spans 16 amino acids. Trimming removed 4 bases from V and 4 bases from J; junction bases left unmatched: 4. The V gene's germline CDR1 is LNHDA and CDR2 SQIVND (reference sequence). Here the CDR3 DNA reads TGTGCCAGTAGTAGGACAGGGGGTCCCGGGGCCAACGTCCTGACTTTC. It encodes CASSRTGGPGANVLTF. The full variable domain, in which reference TRBV19 and TRBJ2-6 provide the parts outside the CDR3, is DGGITQSPKYLFRKEGQNVTLSCEQNLNHDAMYWYRQDPGQGLRLIYYSQIVNDFQKGDIAEGYSVSREKKESFPLTVTSAQKNPTAFYLCASSRTGGPGANVLTFGAGSRLTVL.

This clonotype was observed many times. The chain links TRBV2 to TRBJ1-1; D is perhaps TRBD1 (5 bases). The CDR3 covers 13 residues. Trimming stripped 4 bases from V and 8 bases from J, with 14 bases between. Germline V gene lookup returns CDR1 SNHLY and CDR2 FYNNEI. The CDR3 reads CASSGGGDSEAFF. DNA of the CDR3: TGTGCCAGCAGTGGTGGGGGTGACAGCGAAGCTTTCTTT.

This clonotype was recorded many times. The rearrangement joins TRBV6-5 to TRBJ2-7; 7 positions match TRBD1. Germline lookup yields CDR1 MNHEY and CDR2 SVGAGI. The junction had 5 bases not matched to a gene; V was cut back by 2 bases and J by 4 bases. This CDR3 is 14 amino acids long. CDR3 protein: CASSYGTQGYEQYF. The CDR3 nucleotides read TGTGCCAGCAGTTACGGGACACAGGGGTACGAGCAGTACTTC.

This clonotype was observed many times. CDR3 nucleotide sequence: TGTGCCAGCAGTTTGGGGGGGACTACGCAGTATTTT. Protein product: CASSLGGTTQYF. This chain connects TRBV12-3 or TRBV12-4 to TRBJ2-3, with 7 bases matching TRBD2. The V gene end was trimmed by 3 bases and the J gene end by 8 bases; junction bases not matched to a gene: 2. The CDR3 is made up of 12 amino acids.

At least ten counts were recorded for this clonotype. One end of the junction fails to match germline, which may point to a read error. The rearrangement uses TRBV7-7 and TRBJ2-1; TRBD2 matches at 7 bases. The CDR3 loop spans 16 amino acids. CDR1 and CDR2 from the germline V gene are SSHAT and FNYEAQ (reference sequence). The CDR3 sequence is CASSLVGGSSYNEQFF. CDR3 bases: TGTGCTAGCAGCTTAGTGGGCGGGAGCTCCTACAATGAGCAGTTCTTC.

The chain recombines TRBV6-1 with TRBJ2-1, with 12 bases fitting TRBD2. Trimming at V came to 5 bases and at J to 6 bases, leaving 8 bases not matched to a gene. The CDR3 is 16 amino acids. Germline V lookup: CDR1 MNHNS, CDR2 SASEGT. The CDR3 region has the DNA TGTGCCAGCAGTCCCTGGACTAGCGGGAACTCCAATGAGCAGTTCTTC. It encodes CASSPWTSGNSNEQFF.

This chain uses TRBV28 with TRBJ1-1; 8 bases align to TRBD1. The CDR3 totals 18 residues. Unmatched junction bases numbered 19, after V lost 9 bases and J lost 1 base. Germline V gene data show CDR1 as MDHEN and CDR2 as SYDVKM. CDR3 in amino acids: CASPPRGRGRVGNTEAFF. The DNA for the CDR3 is TGTGCCAGTCCACCTAGAGGCAGGGGGCGCGTGGGGAACACTGAAGCTTTCTTT.

A few counts support this clonotype. The chain has TRBV6-5 and TRBJ1-1; the match to TRBD1 covers 7 bases. Germline V lookup: CDR1 MNHEY, CDR2 SVGAGI. This CDR3 contains 15 residues. Germline trimming cut 0 bases from V and 2 bases from J; bases unmatched to any gene: 3. CDR3 bases: TGTGCCAGCAGTTACTCCGGACAGGCCAACACTGAAGCTTTCTTT. It is translated as CASSYSGQANTEAFF.